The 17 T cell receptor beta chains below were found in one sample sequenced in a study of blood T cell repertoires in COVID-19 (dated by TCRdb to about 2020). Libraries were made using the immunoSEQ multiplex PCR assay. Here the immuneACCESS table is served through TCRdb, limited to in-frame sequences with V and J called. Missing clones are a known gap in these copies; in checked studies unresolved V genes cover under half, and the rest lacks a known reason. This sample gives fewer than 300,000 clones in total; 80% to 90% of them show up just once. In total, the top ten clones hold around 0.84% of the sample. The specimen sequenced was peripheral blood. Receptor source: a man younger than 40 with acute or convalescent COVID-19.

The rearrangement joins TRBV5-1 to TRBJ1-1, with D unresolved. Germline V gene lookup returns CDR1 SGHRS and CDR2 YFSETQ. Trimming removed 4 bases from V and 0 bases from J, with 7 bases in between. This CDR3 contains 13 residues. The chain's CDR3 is CASSATVNTEAFF. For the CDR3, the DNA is TGCGCCAGCAGCGCCACAGTGAACACTGAAGCTTTCTTT.

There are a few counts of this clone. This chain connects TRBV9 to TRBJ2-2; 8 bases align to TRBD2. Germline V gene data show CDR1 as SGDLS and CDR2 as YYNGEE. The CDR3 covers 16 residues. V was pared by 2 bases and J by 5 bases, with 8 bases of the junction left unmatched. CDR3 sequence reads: CASSVSAGVKTGELFF. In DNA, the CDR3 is TGTGCCAGCAGCGTGTCAGCGGGAGTCAAAACCGGGGAGCTGTTTTTT. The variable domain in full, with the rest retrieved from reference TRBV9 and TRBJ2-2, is DSGVTQTPKHLITATGQRVTLRCSPRSGDLSVYWYQQSLDQGLQFLIQYYNGEERAKGNILERFSAQQFPDLHSELNLSSLELGDSALYFCASSVSAGVKTGELFFGEGSRLTVL.

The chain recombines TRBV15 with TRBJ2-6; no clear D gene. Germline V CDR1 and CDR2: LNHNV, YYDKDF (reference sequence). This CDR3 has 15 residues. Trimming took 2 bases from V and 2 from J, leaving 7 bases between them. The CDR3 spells CATSRFRAGANVLTF. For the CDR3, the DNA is TGTGCCACCAGCAGATTTCGGGCTGGGGCCAACGTCCTGACTTTC.

The CDR3 sequence: CASSHNLGTESQPQHF. In DNA form, the CDR3 reads TGTGCCAGCTCCCACAACCTCGGGACAGAAAGCCAGCCCCAGCATTTT. The J gene is TRBJ1-5, the V gene TRBV18; 7 bases line up with TRBD1. Germline V lookup: CDR1 KGHSH, CDR2 LQKENI. The CDR3 is 16 amino acids. J was trimmed by 7 bases and V by 6 bases; bases with no gene match: 15.

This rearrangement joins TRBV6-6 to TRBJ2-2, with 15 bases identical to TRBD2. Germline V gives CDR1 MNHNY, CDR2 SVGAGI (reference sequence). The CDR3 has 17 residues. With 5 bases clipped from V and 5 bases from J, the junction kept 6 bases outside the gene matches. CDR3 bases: TGTGCCAGCAGTCGACCAGGACTAGCGGGAGGGACCGGGGAGCTGTTTTTT. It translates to CASSRPGLAGGTGELFF.

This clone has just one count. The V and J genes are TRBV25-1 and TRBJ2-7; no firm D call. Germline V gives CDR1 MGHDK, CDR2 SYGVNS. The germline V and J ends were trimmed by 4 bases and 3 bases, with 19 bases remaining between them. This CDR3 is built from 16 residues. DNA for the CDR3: TGTGCCAGCAGTGCCACCTCTTTTAGACAAAGCTACGAGCAGTACTTC. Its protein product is CASSATSFRQSYEQYF.

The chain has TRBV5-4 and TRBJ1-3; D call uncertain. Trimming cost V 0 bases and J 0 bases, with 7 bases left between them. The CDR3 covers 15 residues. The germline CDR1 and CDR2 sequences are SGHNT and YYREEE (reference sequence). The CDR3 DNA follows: TGTGCCAGCAGCTTGGGGCCCAACTCTGGAAACACCATATATTTT. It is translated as CASSLGPNSGNTIYF.

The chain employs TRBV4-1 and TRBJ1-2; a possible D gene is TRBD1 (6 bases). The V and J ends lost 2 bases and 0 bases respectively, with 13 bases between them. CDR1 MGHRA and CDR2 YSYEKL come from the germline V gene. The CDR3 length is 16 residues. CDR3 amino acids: CASSQLRTAANYGYTF. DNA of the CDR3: TGCGCCAGCAGCCAACTAAGGACAGCGGCTAACTATGGCTACACCTTC.

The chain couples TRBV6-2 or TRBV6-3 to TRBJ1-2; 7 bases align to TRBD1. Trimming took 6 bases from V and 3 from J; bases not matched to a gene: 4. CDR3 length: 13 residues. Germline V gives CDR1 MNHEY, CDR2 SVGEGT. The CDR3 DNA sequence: TGTGCCAGCAGCTCGGGGACAGACTATGGCTACACCTTC. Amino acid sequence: CASSSGTDYGYTF.

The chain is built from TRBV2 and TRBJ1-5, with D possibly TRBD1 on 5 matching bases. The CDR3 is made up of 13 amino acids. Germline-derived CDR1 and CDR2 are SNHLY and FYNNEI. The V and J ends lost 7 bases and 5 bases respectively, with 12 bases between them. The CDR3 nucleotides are TGTGCCAGCACCTCGACAGAATATCAGCCCCAGCATTTT. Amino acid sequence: CASTSTEYQPQHF. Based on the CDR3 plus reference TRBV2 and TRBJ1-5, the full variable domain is EPEVTQTPSHQVTQMGQEVILRCVPISNHLYFYWYRQILGQKVEFLVSFYNNEISEKSEIFDDQFSVERPDGSNFTLKIRSTKLEDSAMYFCASTSTEYQPQHFGDGTRLSIL.

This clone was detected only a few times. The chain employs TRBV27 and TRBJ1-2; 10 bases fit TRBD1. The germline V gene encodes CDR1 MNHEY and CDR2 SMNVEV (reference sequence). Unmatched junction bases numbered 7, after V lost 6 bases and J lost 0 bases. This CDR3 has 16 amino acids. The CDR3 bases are TGTGCCAGCAGGACCGGGACAGGGGATCCTAACTATGGCTACACCTTC. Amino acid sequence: CASRTGTGDPNYGYTF.

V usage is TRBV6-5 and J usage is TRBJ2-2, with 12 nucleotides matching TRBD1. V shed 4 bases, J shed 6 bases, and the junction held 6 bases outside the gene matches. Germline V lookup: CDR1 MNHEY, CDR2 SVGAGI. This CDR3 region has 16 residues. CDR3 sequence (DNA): TGTGCCAGCAGTTCCGAGGGACAGGGGGCTTCCGGGGAGCTGTTTTTT. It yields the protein CASSSEGQGASGELFF.

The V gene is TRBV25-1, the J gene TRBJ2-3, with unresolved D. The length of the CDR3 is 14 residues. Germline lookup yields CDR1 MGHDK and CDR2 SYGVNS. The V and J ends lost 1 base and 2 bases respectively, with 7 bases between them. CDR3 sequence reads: CASSEWAFTDTQYF. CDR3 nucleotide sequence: TGTGCCAGCAGTGAATGGGCCTTCACAGATACGCAGTATTTT.

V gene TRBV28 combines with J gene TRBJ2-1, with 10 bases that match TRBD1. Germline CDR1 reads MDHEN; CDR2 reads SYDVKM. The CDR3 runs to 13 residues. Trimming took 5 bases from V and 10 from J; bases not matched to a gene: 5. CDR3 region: CASSPLDRGEQFF. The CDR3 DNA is TGTGCCAGCAGTCCCCTGGACAGGGGGGAGCAGTTCTTC.

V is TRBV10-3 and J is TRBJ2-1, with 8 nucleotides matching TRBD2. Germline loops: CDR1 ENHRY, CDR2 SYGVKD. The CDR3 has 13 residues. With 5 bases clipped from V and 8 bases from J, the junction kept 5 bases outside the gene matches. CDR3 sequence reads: CAISPGTSHEQFF. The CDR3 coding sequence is TGTGCCATCAGTCCCGGGACTAGTCATGAGCAGTTCTTC.

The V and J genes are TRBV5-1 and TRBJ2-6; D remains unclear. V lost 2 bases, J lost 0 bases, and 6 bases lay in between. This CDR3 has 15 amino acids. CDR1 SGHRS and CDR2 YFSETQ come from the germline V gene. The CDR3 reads CASSLELSGANVLTF. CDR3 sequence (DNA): TGCGCCAGCAGCTTAGAACTCTCTGGGGCCAACGTCCTGACTTTC.

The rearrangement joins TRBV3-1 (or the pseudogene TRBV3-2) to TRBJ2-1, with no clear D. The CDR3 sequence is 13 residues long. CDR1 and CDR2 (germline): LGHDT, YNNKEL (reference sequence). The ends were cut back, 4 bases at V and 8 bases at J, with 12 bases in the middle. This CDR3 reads CASSPSPVHEQFF. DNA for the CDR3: TGTGCCAGCAGCCCTTCTCCGGTGCATGAGCAGTTCTTC.